This TCR beta chain was sequenced for a study of Ad26.COV2.S vaccination and SARS-CoV-2 variants. The study, taken as a whole, reports: Researchers cautioned that TCR breadth and depth analyses may have underestimated total T cell responses. Vaccinated and placebo-treated recipients had similar non-spike TCR breadth.

As to treatment: 15 to 20 received Ad26.COV2.S at low or high dose, single or two shots; roughly 5 received placebo; per-sample allocation not given. Collection of samples fell on day 63 after the first vaccine or placebo injection. Germline values: CDR1 LGHDT, CDR2 YNNKEL (reference sequence). The CDR3 has 15 residues. With 4 bases removed from V and 0 bases from J, the gap between germline ends came to 9 bases. Libraries were prepared by immunoSEQ multiplex PCR; TCRdb keeps only in-frame clonotypes and omits some of them. The profile shows roughly 350,000 clones, approximately 90% of them singletons. About this clone: The antigen is unknown.

The sample consisted of peripheral blood, taken in a trial of Ad26.COV2.S vaccine versus placebo. The sequence was collected from a person between 18 and 65 years old who received the Ad26.COV2.S COVID-19 vaccine or a placebo. V is TRBV3-1 (or the pseudogene TRBV3-2) and J is TRBJ2-2; D call uncertain. This CDR3 is CASSLGYANTGELFF. Written as DNA, the CDR3 is TGTGCCAGCAGCCTTGGTTACGCGAACACCGGGGAGCTGTTTTTT.